This TCR beta chain was recorded in a study of shared clonotypes between healthy human individuals. At the level of the study: CD8 memory received one plate per donor, CD8 naive two, CD4 memory three and CD4 naive three.

The study's findings and limits: Naive subsets, compared against memory subsets, generally had larger estimated richness values. Approximately 5.4% of naive CD4 clonotypes were common to a handful of donors.

The germline CDR1 and CDR2 sequences are SGHRS and YFSETQ. This CDR3 contains 16 residues. V lost 5 bases and J lost 4, with 20 bases in between. Only in-frame clones appear in the TCRdb table, and some are missing; sequencing was by immunoSEQ multiplex PCR. The sample holds about 1.5 million clones, 95% to 99% seen once. As concerns this clone: Its antigen remains unidentified.

The clonotype originates from a man aged 25 to 45 in good health. Sequencing input: naive CD4+ T cells sorted from blood. The subset is: CD45RA+ positively selected. The genes are TRBV5-1 and TRBJ2-3; D may be TRBD2 (6 bases). The CDR3 DNA sequence: TGCGCCAGCAGACCTTATGGGGGGTTAGTTTCAGATACGCAGTATTTT. Protein product: CASRPYGGLVSDTQYF.